This TCR beta chain was recovered during a study of blood T cell repertoires in COVID-19. Study as a whole: COVID-19 samples collected from the United States, Italy and Spain covered acute and convalescent phases. Sources were T cells, B-cell-depleted T cells, or PBMCs; the material itself was cDNA or gDNA.

As processed by the authors: Estimation of nucleated cell counts was performed using reference gene primer amplification. The assay was immunoSEQ multiplex PCR, and TCRdb's table has in-frame clones only and misses some. That table supplies the V and J calls and clone size; D and trimming were determined from the DNA. The sample carries approximately 170,000 clones, over 75% recorded once. Per germline, CDR1 LNHNV and CDR2 YYDKDF (reference sequence). The CDR3 sequence is 16 residues long. With 0 bases removed from V and 0 bases from J, the gap between germline ends came to 12 bases. The origin of this receptor is a man aged 65 to 85 who had recovered from COVID-19. Material: peripheral blood. The chain uses TRBV15 and TRBJ2-7, with D tentatively TRBD2 (5 bases). The CDR3 sequence: CATSRDQAAGSYEQYF. The DNA for the CDR3 is TGTGCCACCAGCAGAGATCAAGCTGCGGGCTCCTACGAGCAGTACTTC. Based on the CDR3 plus reference TRBV15 and TRBJ2-7, the full variable domain is DAMVIQNPRYQVTQFGKPVTLSCSQTLNHNVMYWYQQKSSQAPKLLFHYYDKDFNNEADTPDNFQSRRPNTSFCFLDIRSPGLGDTAMYLCATSRDQAAGSYEQYFGPGTRLTVT.